This T cell receptor (beta chain) is drawn from a study of T cells after yellow fever vaccination. Study-level results: Most clones from primary vaccination were detected again post-booster (roughly 96% CD4, approximately 90% CD8). Weaker overall, the secondary response nonetheless peaked faster (day 5 versus 15).

Germline V gene sequence: CDR1 SNHLY, CDR2 FYNNEI. The CDR3 sequence is 20 residues long. V was pared by 0 bases and J by 1 base, with 22 bases between. MiXCR was run by TCRdb on the 5' RACE reads, yielding one entry per CDR3 protein. Found here are 340,000 or so distinct CDR3 sequences, about an eighth of them singletons; the top ten hold 3.2%. Note on this clonotype: The antigen remains undetermined.

This chain uses TRBV2 with TRBJ2-4; D might be TRBD1 (7 bases). The sample was CD4+ T cells sorted from PBMCs, taken 15 days after the yellow fever booster vaccination. The sequence was obtained from a man in his late teens or twenties who received the YFV17D yellow fever vaccine. CDR3 sequence reads: CASSEALRSRGVTAKNIQYF. The DNA for the CDR3 is TGTGCCAGCAGTGAAGCGCTTAGGTCCAGGGGGGTCACGGCCAAAAACATTCAGTACTTC.